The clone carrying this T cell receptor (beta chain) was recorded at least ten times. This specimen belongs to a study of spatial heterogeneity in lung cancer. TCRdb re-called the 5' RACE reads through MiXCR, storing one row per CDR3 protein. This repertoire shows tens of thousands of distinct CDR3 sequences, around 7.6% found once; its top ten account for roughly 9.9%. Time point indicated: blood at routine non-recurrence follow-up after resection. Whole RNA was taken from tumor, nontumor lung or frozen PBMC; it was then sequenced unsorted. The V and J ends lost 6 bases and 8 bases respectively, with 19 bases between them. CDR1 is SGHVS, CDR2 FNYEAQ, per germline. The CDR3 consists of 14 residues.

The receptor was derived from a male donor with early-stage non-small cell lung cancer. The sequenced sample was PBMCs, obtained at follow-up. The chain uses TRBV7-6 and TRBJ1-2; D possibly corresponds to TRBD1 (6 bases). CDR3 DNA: TGTGCCAGCAGTCTGGACAGATCCGTGGAGGGCTACACCTTC. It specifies CASSLDRSVEGYTF.